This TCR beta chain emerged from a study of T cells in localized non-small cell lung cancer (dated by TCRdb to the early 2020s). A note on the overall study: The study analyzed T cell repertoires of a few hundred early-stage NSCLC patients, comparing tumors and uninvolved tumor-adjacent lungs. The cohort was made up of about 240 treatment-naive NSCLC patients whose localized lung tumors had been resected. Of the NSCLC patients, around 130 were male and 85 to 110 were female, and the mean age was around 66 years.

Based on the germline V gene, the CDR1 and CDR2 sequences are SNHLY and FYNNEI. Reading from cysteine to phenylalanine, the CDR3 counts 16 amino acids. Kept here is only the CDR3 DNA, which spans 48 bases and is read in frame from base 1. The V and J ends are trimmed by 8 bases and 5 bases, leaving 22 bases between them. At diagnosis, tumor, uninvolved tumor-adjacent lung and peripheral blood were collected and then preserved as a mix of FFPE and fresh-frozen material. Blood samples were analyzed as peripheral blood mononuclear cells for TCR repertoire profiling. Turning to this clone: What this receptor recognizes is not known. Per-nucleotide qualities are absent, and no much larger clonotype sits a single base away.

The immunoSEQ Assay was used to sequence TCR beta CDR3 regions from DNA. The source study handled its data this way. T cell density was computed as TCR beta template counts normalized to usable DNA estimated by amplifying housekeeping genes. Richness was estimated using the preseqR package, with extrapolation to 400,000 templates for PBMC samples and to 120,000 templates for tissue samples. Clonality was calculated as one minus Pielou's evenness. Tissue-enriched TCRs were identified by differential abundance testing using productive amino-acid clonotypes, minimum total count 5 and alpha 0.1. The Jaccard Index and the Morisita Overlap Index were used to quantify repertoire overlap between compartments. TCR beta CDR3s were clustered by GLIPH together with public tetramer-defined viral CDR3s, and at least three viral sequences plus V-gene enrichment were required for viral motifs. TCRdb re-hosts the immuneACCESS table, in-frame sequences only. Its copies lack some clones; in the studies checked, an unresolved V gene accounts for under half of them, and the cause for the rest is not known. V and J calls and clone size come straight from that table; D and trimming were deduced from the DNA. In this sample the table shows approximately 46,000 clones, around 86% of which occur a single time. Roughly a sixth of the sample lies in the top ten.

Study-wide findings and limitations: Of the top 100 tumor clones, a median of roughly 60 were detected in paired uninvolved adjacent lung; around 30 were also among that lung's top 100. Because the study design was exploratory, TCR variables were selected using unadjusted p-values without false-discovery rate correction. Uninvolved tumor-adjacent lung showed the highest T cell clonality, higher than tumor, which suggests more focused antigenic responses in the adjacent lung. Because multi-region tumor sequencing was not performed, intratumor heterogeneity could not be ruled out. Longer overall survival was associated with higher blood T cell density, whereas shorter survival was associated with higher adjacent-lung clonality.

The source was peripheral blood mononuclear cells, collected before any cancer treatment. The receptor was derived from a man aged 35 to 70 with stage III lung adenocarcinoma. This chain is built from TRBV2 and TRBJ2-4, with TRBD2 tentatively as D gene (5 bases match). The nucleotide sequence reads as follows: TGTGCCAGCGGAGGAATCAGGACCTTAGTGGAAAACATTCAGTACTTC. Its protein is CASGGIRTLVENIQYF.